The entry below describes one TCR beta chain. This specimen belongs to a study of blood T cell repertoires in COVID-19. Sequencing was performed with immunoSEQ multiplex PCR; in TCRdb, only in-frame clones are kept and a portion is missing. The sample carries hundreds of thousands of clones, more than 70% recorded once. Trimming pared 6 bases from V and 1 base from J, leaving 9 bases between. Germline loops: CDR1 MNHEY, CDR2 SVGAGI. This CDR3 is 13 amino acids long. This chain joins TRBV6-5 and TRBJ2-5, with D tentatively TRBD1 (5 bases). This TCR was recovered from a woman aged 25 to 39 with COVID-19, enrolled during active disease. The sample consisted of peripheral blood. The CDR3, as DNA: TGTGCCAGCAGCAGGGCCGTCCAAGAGACCCAGTACTTC. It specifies CASSRAVQETQYF.